This T cell receptor (beta chain) is drawn from a study of T cells in Graves' hyperthyroidism and ophthalmopathy. Study-wide background: Sampling of peripheral blood happened at initial diagnosis, prior to any treatment.

This clonotype was detected ten times or more. Exclusion of patients followed from uncontrolled infection, other autoimmune disease, pregnancy or lactation. Germline loops: CDR1 MNHNS, CDR2 SASEGT. The V end was cut by 3 bases, the J end by 13 bases, with 13 bases between. The CDR3 contains 12 residues. Amplified regions were TCR beta CDR3 sequences from RNA transcripts. RT-PCR in the first round (using the HTBI primer set) targeted the TCR CDR3. TCRdb passed the multiplex PCR reads through MiXCR, listing each CDR3 protein once. The sample includes under 650,000 distinct CDR3 sequences, about 16% seen only once; the top ten take around 3.9%.

The J gene is TRBJ2-1, the V gene TRBV6-1, with D possibly TRBD2 on 5 matching bases. This TCR derives from a woman in her 30s with Graves' hyperthyroidism. The source material was blood. CDR3 nucleotides: TGTGCCAGCAGTGATAGCGACGAAGGACAGTTCTTC. As protein: CASSDSDEGQFF.